Following are 5 T cell receptor beta chains from one sample sequenced in a study of tumor and adjacent non-tumor tissue in lung cancer (dated 2018 in TCRdb). Libraries were made using multiplex PCR. Sequencing took place on an Illumina HiSeq 2500. TCRbeta libraries were constructed through three rounds of nested PCR with primers (Table S4) according to protocols adapted from ARM-PCR. In-frame beta chains were kept once TCRdb had trimmed the public reads at Q25 with fastp and called clones with MiXCR. Each entry merges the rows of one CDR3 protein and shows their most common DNA and genes. Here the sample has about 120,000 distinct CDR3 sequences; about 87% occur a single time. The ten largest clonotypes hold approximately 22% of the sample. RNA was isolated from bulk unsorted tissue, and RNA quality was assessed with a NanoDrop ND-1000 and an Agilent 2100. Source material: lung tumor tissue. The receptors were gathered from a man between 65 and 80 years old with non-small cell lung cancer.

For this clonotype: One junction end does not reproduce the germline sequence, and a read error may be involved. V and J are TRBV12-3 or TRBV12-4 and TRBJ2-7, with D tentatively TRBD1 (5 bases). The CDR3 runs 14 residues. In DNA, the CDR3 is TGTGTCAGCTGTCAAGAGACAGTTCACTACGAGCAGTACTTC. Translating gives CVSCQETVHYEQYF.

This clonotype was detected once. This rearrangement joins TRBV10-2 to TRBJ2-3, with D uncertain. This CDR3 region has 19 residues. The V end was cut by 6 bases, the J end by 15 bases, with 40 bases between. The germline V gene encodes CDR1 WSHSY and CDR2 SAAADI. CDR3 loop: CASRDGKTARFLSTDTYYF. The CDR3 region has the DNA TGCGCCAGCAGGGACGGAAAAACGGCTAGATTCCTTAGCACAGATACGTACTATTTT.

The chain links TRBV12-3 or TRBV12-4 to TRBJ2-1, with 7 bases identical to TRBD1. This CDR3 comprises 15 residues. CDR3 residues: CVSSPQGSSYNEQFF. The DNA for the CDR3 is TGTGTTAGCAGTCCACAGGGGAGCTCCTACAATGAGCAGTTCTTC.

V gene TRBV4-1 combines with J gene TRBJ1-5, with no clear D. This CDR3 has 16 residues. Looked up from germline, CDR1 is MGHRA and CDR2 is YSYEKL. V was trimmed by 1 base and J by 3 bases, leaving 13 bases between them. In nucleotides, the CDR3 is TGCGCCAGCAGCCAAGCCCCAGTAGGGATCAATCAGCCCCAGCATTTT. This gives the protein CASSQAPVGINQPQHF.

A note on this clonotype: At one of its ends the junction is not consistent with the germline gene, which may arise from a read error. The chain recombines TRBV4-1 with TRBJ2-7, with 7 bases fitting TRBD2. The CDR3 loop spans 15 amino acids. Germline CDR1 and CDR2: MGHRA and YSYEKL. The DNA for the CDR3 is TGCGCCACCAGCCCTGGACCCAGCGGGGAGCACGAGCAGTACTTC. This codes for CATSPGPSGEHEQYF.